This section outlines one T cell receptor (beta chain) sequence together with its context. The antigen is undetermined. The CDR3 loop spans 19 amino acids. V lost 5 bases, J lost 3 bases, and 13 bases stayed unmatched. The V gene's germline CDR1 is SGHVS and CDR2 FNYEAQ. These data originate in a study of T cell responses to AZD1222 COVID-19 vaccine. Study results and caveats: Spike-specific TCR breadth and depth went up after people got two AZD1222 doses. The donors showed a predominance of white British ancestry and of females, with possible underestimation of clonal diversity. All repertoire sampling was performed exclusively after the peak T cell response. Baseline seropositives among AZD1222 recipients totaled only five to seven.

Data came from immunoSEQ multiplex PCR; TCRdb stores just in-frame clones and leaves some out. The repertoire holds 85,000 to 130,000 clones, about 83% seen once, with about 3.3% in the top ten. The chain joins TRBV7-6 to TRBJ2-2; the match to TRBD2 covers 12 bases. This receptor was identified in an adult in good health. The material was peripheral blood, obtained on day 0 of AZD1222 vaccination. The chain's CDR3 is CASSRQILAGGVYTGELFF. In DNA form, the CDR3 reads TGTGCCAGCAGCCGTCAAATACTAGCGGGGGGTGTATACACCGGGGAGCTGTTTTTT. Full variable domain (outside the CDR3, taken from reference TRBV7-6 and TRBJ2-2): GAGVSQSPRYKVTKRGQDVALRCDPISGHVSLYWYRQALGQGPEFLTYFNYEAQQDKSGLPNDRFSAERPEGSISTLTIQRTEQRDSAMYRCASSRQILAGGVYTGELFFGEGSRLTVL.